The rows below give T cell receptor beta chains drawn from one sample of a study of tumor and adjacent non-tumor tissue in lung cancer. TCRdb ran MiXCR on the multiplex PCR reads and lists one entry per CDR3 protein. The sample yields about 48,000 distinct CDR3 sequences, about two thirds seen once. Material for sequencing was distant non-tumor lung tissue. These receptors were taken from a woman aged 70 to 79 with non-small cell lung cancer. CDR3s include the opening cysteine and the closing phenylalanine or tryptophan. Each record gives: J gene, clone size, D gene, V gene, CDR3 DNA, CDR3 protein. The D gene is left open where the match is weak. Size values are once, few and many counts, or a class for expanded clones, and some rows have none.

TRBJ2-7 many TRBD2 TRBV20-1 TGCAGTGCCCAGGGGTCTAGCGGGAGGTACGAGCAGTACTTC CSAQGSSGRYEQYF
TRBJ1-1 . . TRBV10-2 TGCGCCAGCAGCGGGTGGAGCACTCTGAACACTGAAGCATCCTTT CASSGWSTLNTEASF
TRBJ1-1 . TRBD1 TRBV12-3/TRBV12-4 TGTGCCAGCAGCAAGAGGGACAGGGGGCTTTTGAACAGTGAAGCTTCCTTT CASSKRDRGLLNSEASF
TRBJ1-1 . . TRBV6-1 TGTGTCAGCGCCCGTCGAGGCACTGAAACTTTCTTT CVSARRGTETFF
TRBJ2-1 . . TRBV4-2 TGTGCCAGCAGCCGAGAGGTTACTCATAACAATGAGCAGTTCTTC CASSREVTHNNEQFF
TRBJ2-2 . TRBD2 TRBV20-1 TGCAGTGCTAGACGCGGACTAGCGGCGACCGGGGAGCTGTTTTTT CSARRGLAATGELFF
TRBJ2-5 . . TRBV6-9 TGTGCCAGCAGTTGCTCGCTTGGGGAGGGGGATGAGACTCAGTACTTT CASSCSLGEGDETQYF
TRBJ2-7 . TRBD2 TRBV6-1 TGTACCAGCTTAGCGGGAGTCACACACGAGCAGTACTTC CTSLAGVTHEQYF
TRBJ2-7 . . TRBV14 TGTGCCAGCAGTCAAGATCACTACGAGCACTACTTC CASSQDHYEHYF
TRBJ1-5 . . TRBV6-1 TGTGCCAGCAGTCCACAGACAGCGGGCACGGGTTATCAGCCACAGCATTTT CASSPQTAGTGYQPQHF
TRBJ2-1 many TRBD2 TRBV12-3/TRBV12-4 TGTGCCAGCAGTTTAAGTAAAGGCGGGAGCTTAGAGCAGTTCTTC CASSLSKGGSLEQFF
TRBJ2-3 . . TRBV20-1 TGCAGTGCGCTCATTACCACGAGGACAGATACGCAGTATTTT CSALITTRTDTQYF
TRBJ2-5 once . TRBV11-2 TGTGTCAACAGCTTAGATCGGGGCAGGCCGGAAGAGACCCAGTACTTC CVNSLDRGRPEETQYF
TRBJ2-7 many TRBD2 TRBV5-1 TGCGCCAGCAGCTTGGCGTCCCTAGCGGCGGGCTACGAGCAGTACTTC CASSLASLAAGYEQYF
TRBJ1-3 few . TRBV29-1 TGCAGCGATCGTGGCGGGGAAGCAGGGAACACCATATATTTT CSDRGGEAGNTIYF
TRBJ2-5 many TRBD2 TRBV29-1 TGCAGCGTCAAGGGACTAGCGAGAGGAGGAGAGACCCAGTACTTC CSVKGLARGGETQYF
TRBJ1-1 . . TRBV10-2 TGCGCTAGCAGTGAGTGGAGCACTTTGAACGCTGAAGCTTTCTTT CASSEWSTLNAEAFF
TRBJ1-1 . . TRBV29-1 TGCGTTATGGGGGGGTTTGGTGAAGCTTTCTTT CVMGGFGEAFF
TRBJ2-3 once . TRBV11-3 . CASSFGHGTDTQYF
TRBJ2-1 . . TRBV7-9 TGTGGCAGCACCCCTCAGCAGAGCTCATACAATGAGCAGTCCTTC CGSTPQQSSYNEQSF
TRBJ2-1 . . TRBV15 TGTGCCACCAGCAGAGTCGCAAAGGAGGGTGAGCAGTTCTTC CATSRVAKEGEQFF
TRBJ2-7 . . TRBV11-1 TGTGCAAGCAGCTTCGAAGCGGGTCGGTACGGACAGTACTTC CASSFEAGRYGQYF
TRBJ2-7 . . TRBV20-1 TGCAGTGCTAGAGGGACAGTCTACTCCTACGAGCAGTACTTC CSARGTVYSYEQYF
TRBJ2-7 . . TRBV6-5 TGTGCCAACAGTGACCGGGACGTCACCTACGAGCAGTACTTC CANSDRDVTYEQYF
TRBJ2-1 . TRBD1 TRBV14 TGTGCCAGCAGCTCGGACAGGGATGGTGAGCAGTTCTTC CASSSDRDGEQFF
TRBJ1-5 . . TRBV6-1 TGTGCCAGCAGTGATCACTGTAATCAGCCCCAGCATTTT CASSDHCNQPQHF
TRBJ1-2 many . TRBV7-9 TGTGCCAGCAGCCCGGAGAGTGGGGGGGACTATGGCTACACCTTC CASSPESGGDYGYTF
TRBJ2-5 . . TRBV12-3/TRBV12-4 TGTGCCAACAGAAAACTGGGGGCTTCAGAGACCCAGTACTTC CANRKLGASETQYF
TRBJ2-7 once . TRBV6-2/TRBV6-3 TGTGCCAGCAGTTGGGACCTTATGTCCTACGAGCAGTACTTC CASSWDLMSYEQYF
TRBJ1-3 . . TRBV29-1 TGCAGCGTTTTGTGGGGGGCGAATGGAGACATCGTATATTTT CSVLWGANGDIVYF
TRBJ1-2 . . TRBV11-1 . CASSHTGVGYGNTF
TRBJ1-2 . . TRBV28 TGTGCCAGCAGTTCACTCGTGGTAACAGATGGCCACACCTTC CASSSLVVTDGHTF
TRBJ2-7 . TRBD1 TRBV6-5 TGTGCCAGCAGGCTGGACAGGGACAGCTCCTACGAGCAGTACTTC CASRLDRDSSYEQYF
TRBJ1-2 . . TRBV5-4 TGTGCCAGTGGCTTGGGGGGGCCAGGGGTGGCTGGCCACACCTTC CASGLGGPGVAGHTF
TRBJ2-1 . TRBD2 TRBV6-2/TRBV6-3 TGTGCGAGCAGTTATGGCGGGAGGGAATCAAATGTGCAGTTCTTC CASSYGGRESNVQFF
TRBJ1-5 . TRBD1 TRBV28 TGTGCCAGCAGGACAGGGGGGGGACCCCAGCATTTT CASRTGGGPQHF
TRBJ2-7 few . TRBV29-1 TGTAGCGTTCAGGACCCCTGCGAGCAGTACTTC CSVQDPCEQYF
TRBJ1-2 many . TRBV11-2 TGTGCCAGCAGCTTGGAGGGACCCTATGGCTACACCTTC CASSLEGPYGYTF
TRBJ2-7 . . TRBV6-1 TGTGCCAGCAATTGCGGGACCGATGTCTCCTACGAGCAGTACTTC CASNCGTDVSYEQYF
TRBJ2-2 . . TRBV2 TGCGCCAGCACGGGACGGGGCATCCCCGGGGAGCTGTTTTTT CASTGRGIPGELFF
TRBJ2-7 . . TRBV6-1 TGTGCCAACCCTCCCCCCAGGGAGGTAAGTGAGCAGTACTTC CANPPPREVSEQYF
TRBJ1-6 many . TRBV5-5 TGTGCCAGCAGCTTGGAACCCGGTGGTAATTCACCCCTCCACTTT CASSLEPGGNSPLHF
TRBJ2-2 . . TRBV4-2 TGTGCCAGCAGCCAAGAGTTAGGGAGAGCCGCGGACACCGGGGAGCTGTTTTTT CASSQELGRAADTGELFF
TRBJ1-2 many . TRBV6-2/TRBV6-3 TGTGCCAGCAGTTACCAAGGCTATGGCTACACCTTC CASSYQGYGYTF
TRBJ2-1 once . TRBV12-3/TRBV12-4 TGTACCGGCACCACCGAGGGCTCGCTATACTCCTACAATGAGCAGTTCTTC CTGTTEGSLYSYNEQFF
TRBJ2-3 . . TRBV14 TGTGCCAGCATCCTGCAGGGGCCTGATACGCAGTATTTT CASILQGPDTQYF
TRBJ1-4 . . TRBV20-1 TGCAGTGCGCGGGCCAGCGCATCCGGGAATGAAAAACTGTTTTTT CSARASASGNEKLFF
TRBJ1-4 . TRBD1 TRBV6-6 TGTACCAGCAGGCCACCCGGGGTCCCAGGGGGAAATGAAAGACTGTTTTTT CTSRPPGVPGGNERLFF
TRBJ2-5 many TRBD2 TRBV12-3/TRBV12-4 TGTGCCAGCAGTGGGAGACTAGCGGGAAAGAGGGAGACCCAGTACTTC CASSGRLAGKRETQYF
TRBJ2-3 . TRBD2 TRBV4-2 TGTGCCAGCAGCCAACTTTTGCCCGGGACTAGTATAGATACGCAGTATTTT CASSQLLPGTSIDTQYF
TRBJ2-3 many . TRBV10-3 TGTGCCATCAGTGAGCCCCCCACAGATACGCAGTATTTT CAISEPPTDTQYF
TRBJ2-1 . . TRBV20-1 TGCAGTGCTAGAGCCGTCAGGAGGGTCAACCATGAGCAGTTCTTC CSARAVRRVNHEQFF
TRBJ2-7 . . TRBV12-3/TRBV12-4 TGTGCCAGCAGCCCCGTACAGGGCGGTGAGCAGTACTTC CASSPVQGGEQYF